A single sample is the source of the 14 T cell receptor beta chains below, sequenced in a study of shared T cell receptors in the human thymus. Using immunoSEQ multiplex PCR, the repertoire was profiled, and TCRdb retains in-frame clones only, with some absent. This table holds hundreds of thousands of clones, 85% to 95% found once. Specimen: thymocytes. The receptors shown here come from a human donor.

The V and J genes are TRBV18 and TRBJ2-7, with TRBD1 identical over 9 bases. Germline CDR1 KGHSH, CDR2 LQKENI. This CDR3 contains 18 residues. Trimming at V came to 4 bases and at J to 2 bases, leaving 15 bases not matched to a gene. In DNA, the CDR3 is TGTGCCAGCTCACTCGAACCTACTCCCGGGACAGGGACCTACGAGCAGTACTTC. This encodes CASSLEPTPGTGTYEQYF.

The V gene is TRBV4-1, the J gene TRBJ2-7; D call uncertain. Germline V CDR1 and CDR2: MGHRA, YSYEKL. Trimming stripped 0 bases from V and 0 bases from J, with 9 bases between. CDR3 length: 15 residues. This CDR3 is CASSQEALHSYEQYF. The DNA of the CDR3 is TGCGCCAGCAGCCAAGAGGCTTTGCACTCCTACGAGCAGTACTTC.

The chain links TRBV28 to TRBJ1-3; D is ambiguous. The V gene lost 6 bases and the J gene lost 3 bases, with 18 bases spanning the gap. From germline, CDR1 is MDHEN and CDR2 SYDVKM. This CDR3 is 16 amino acids long. The CDR3 region has the DNA TGTGCCAGCAGCCCCGGGCCGTCGTGGAATGGAAACACCATATATTTT. It codes for CASSPGPSWNGNTIYF.

The rearrangement links TRBV4-1 to TRBJ2-3; 10 bases are shared with TRBD2. The CDR3 sequence is 17 residues long. Germline V lookup: CDR1 MGHRA, CDR2 YSYEKL. Trimming took 0 bases from V and 6 from J; bases not matched to a gene: 9. In DNA, the CDR3 is TGCGCCAGCAGCCAAGAGGTTACTAGCGGGACCCACGATACGCAGTATTTT. Translating gives CASSQEVTSGTHDTQYF.

This clone was picked up one time. The J gene is TRBJ2-4, the V gene TRBV6-5, with D uncertain. With 6 bases removed from V and 8 bases from J, the gap between germline ends came to 14 bases. The length of the CDR3 is 13 residues. Germline V gene lookup returns CDR1 MNHEY and CDR2 SVGAGI. The chain's CDR3 is CASSHIGPDIQYF. The CDR3 coding sequence is TGTGCCAGCAGCCATATAGGACCCGACATTCAGTACTTC.

The chain joins TRBV19 to TRBJ2-5; D not certain. V lost 1 base to trimming and J lost 1 base, with 13 bases between them. CDR1 and CDR2 (germline): LNHDA, SQIVND (reference sequence). This CDR3 region has 16 residues. The DNA for the CDR3 is TGTGCCAGTAGTATAGCGGGCGGATTCACCCAAGAGACCCAGTACTTC. It yields the protein CASSIAGGFTQETQYF.

V and J are TRBV6-5 and TRBJ2-1; 7 bases fit TRBD1. The CDR3 length is 14 residues. V trimming: 7 bases; J trimming: 9 bases; junction bases outside the gene matches: 12. The V gene's germline CDR1 is MNHEY and CDR2 SVGAGI. CDR3 protein: CASTQGGWGSEQFF. Here the CDR3 DNA reads TGTGCCAGCACCCAAGGGGGCTGGGGGAGTGAGCAGTTCTTC.

The rearrangement uses TRBV7-2 and TRBJ2-5; no clear D. From germline, CDR1 is SGHTA and CDR2 FQGNSA. V lost 1 base and J lost 0, with 12 bases in between. This CDR3 has 16 residues. This chain's CDR3 is CASSLVQTWYQETQYF. The CDR3 DNA is TGTGCCAGCAGCTTAGTGCAGACCTGGTACCAAGAGACCCAGTACTTC. The complete variable domain, with remaining parts taken from reference TRBV7-2 and TRBJ2-5, reads GAGVSQSPSNKVTEKGKDVELRCDPISGHTALYWYRQSLGQGLEFLIYFQGNSAPDKSGLPSDRFSAERTGGSVSTLTIQRTQQEDSAVYLCASSLVQTWYQETQYFGPGTRLLVL.

The chain links TRBV4-3 to TRBJ2-3; 14 bases agree with TRBD2. The CDR3 has 21 residues. Germline V gene lookup returns CDR1 LGHNA and CDR2 YSLEER. Trimming at V came to 2 bases and at J to 0 bases, leaving 13 bases not matched to a gene. The CDR3 here is CASSQTGLAGANPTSTDTQYF. The CDR3 bases are TGCGCCAGCAGCCAAACGGGACTAGCGGGAGCCAACCCTACTAGCACAGATACGCAGTATTTT.

This clone was seen only once. This chain joins TRBV9 and TRBJ2-7; a possible D gene is TRBD1 (6 bases). The length of the CDR3 is 14 residues. V shed 2 bases and J shed 4 bases, with 13 bases lying between them. Germline V lookup: CDR1 SGDLS, CDR2 YYNGEE. The CDR3 sequence is CASSVSGESYEQYF. The CDR3 DNA is TGTGCCAGCAGCGTGTCAGGGGAGTCTTACGAGCAGTACTTC.

The chain carries TRBV4-1 and TRBJ1-2, with a possible D match to TRBD1 (5 bases). This CDR3 region has 14 residues. Looked up from germline, CDR1 is MGHRA and CDR2 is YSYEKL. Trimming stripped 2 bases from V and 2 bases from J, with 9 bases between. CDR3 DNA: TGCGCCAGCAGCCAATATGACAGCAACTATGGCTACACCTTC. This gives the protein CASSQYDSNYGYTF.

In its sample, this clone was seen once. This chain joins TRBV21-1 and TRBJ1-3; TRBD1 is the table's D call and was not checked against the DNA. TRBV21-1 is annotated as a pseudogene. This CDR3 is built from 15 residues. The CDR3 spells CASSAQGVSGNTIYF. Here the CDR3 DNA reads TGTGCCAGCAGCGCCCAGGGGGTCTCTGGAAACACCATATATTTT.

V usage is TRBV7-2 and J usage is TRBJ2-7, with TRBD2 as a possible D gene (6 bases). V gave up 0 bases and J gave up 4 bases, with 16 bases separating them. CDR1 is SGHTA, CDR2 FQGNSA, per germline. The CDR3 is 16 amino acids. CDR3 residues: CASSLAGGITIYEQYF. In DNA form, the CDR3 reads TGTGCCAGCAGCTTAGCCGGGGGAATTACAATATACGAGCAGTACTTC.

The chain joins TRBV29-1 to TRBJ2-1; D gene uncertain. The V gene lost 0 bases and the J gene lost 3 bases, with 9 bases spanning the gap. This CDR3 has 14 amino acids. From germline, CDR1 is SQVTM and CDR2 ANQGSEA. CDR3 nucleotides: TGCAGCGTTGAAGAGACCTCCCTCTACAATGAGCAGTTCTTC. Its translation: CSVEETSLYNEQFF.